This is a list of T cell receptor beta chains from one sample in a study of blood T cell repertoires in COVID-19. Produced via immunoSEQ multiplex PCR; TCRdb's table is partial and in-frame only. The sample holds 150,000 to 200,000 clones, around 80% seen once. The sequencing sample was made of peripheral blood. Every receptor here comes from a woman aged 40 to 50 with COVID-19, enrolled during active disease. The CDR3 runs from the conserved cysteine through the conserved F or W. The D gene is left open where the match is weak. Size tells how often a clone was seen (once, few, many) or the class of an expanded clone, and some rows leave it out.

CDR3 length	V gene	J gene	D gene	clone size	CDR3 DNA	CDR3 protein
15	TRBV6-6	TRBJ1-5	NA	NA	TGTGCCAGCACCATCCAGGGCCAGGGCAATCAGCCCCAGCATTTT	CASTIQGQGNQPQHF
13	TRBV6-5	TRBJ1-5	NA	few	TGTGCCACCGGTACGGCGGGCAATCAGCCCCAGCATTTT	CATGTAGNQPQHF
15	TRBV27	TRBJ2-2	NA	once	TGTGCCAGCAGTTGGCGGGGATTAAACACCGGGGAGCTGTTTTTT	CASSWRGLNTGELFF
16	TRBV3-1/TRBV3-2	TRBJ2-1	NA	NA	TGTGCCAGCAGCCCAGGGATGAAGAGCTCCTACAATGAGCAGTTCTTC	CASSPGMKSSYNEQFF
13	TRBV5-4	TRBJ1-2	NA	NA	TGTGCCAGCAGCTTGCGAGGGTCCTATGGCTACACCTTC	CASSLRGSYGYTF
15	TRBV28	TRBJ1-1	NA	few	TGTGCCAGCAGTTTCCCCGACAGCCTCGACACTGAAGCTTTCTTT	CASSFPDSLDTEAFF
13	TRBV7-3	TRBJ2-5	NA	NA	TGTGCCAGCAGCTTACGGGGGATAGAGACCCAGTACTTC	CASSLRGIETQYF
15	TRBV27	TRBJ1-2	NA	NA	TGTGCCAGCAGGAAGGAGGCAACGTCTAACTATGGCTACACCTTC	CASRKEATSNYGYTF
13	TRBV15	TRBJ2-7	TRBD2	few	TGTGCCACCAGATGGGACTATGAGGTCGAGCAGTACTTC	CATRWDYEVEQYF
12	TRBV29-1	TRBJ2-7	NA	few	TGCAGCGCTGGCCAGCGGGCCTACGAGCAGTACTTC	CSAGQRAYEQYF
15	TRBV9	TRBJ2-5	TRBD2	NA	TGTGCCAGCAGTCCTAGCGGGAGGACCCCAGAGACCCAGTACTTC	CASSPSGRTPETQYF
13	TRBV12-3/TRBV12-4	TRBJ1-5	NA	NA	TGTGCCAGCAGTTTAAGCCAAAATCAGCCCCAGCATTTT	CASSLSQNQPQHF
15	TRBV6-8	TRBJ2-6	NA	NA	TGTGCCAGCAGCTTTCAGGGTCCTGGGGCCAACGTCCTGACTTTC	CASSFQGPGANVLTF
15	TRBV5-1	TRBJ2-7	TRBD1	NA	TGCGCCAGCAGCTGGGGACAGGGTAAGAGGGACGAGCAGTACTTC	CASSWGQGKRDEQYF
12	TRBV29-1	TRBJ1-1	TRBD1	once	TGCAGCGTACTGGGACAGTCCACTGAAGCTTTCTTT	CSVLGQSTEAFF
15	TRBV2	TRBJ1-5	NA	NA	TGTGCCAGCAGTGAATGGGGGCTCTTTAATCAGCCCCAGCATTTT	CASSEWGLFNQPQHF
16	TRBV11-2	TRBJ2-1	TRBD2	few	TGTGCCAGCAGCTTACGTCTAGCGGGAAACCACAATGAGCAGTTCTTC	CASSLRLAGNHNEQFF
12	TRBV27	TRBJ2-1	NA	NA	TGTGCCAGCAGTTTAGCGGAGAATGAGCAGTTCTTC	CASSLAENEQFF
14	TRBV10-2	TRBJ1-1	NA	NA	TGCGCCAGTGGCGAGCAGGGCATGAACACTGAAGCTTTCTTT	CASGEQGMNTEAFF
15	TRBV7-2	TRBJ1-1	NA	NA	TGTGCCAGCAGCGCGCAGGGTTCGGTGAACACTGAAGCTTTCTTT	CASSAQGSVNTEAFF
17	TRBV11-3	TRBJ2-5	NA	NA	TGTGCCAGCAGCGTCGGGGCCACCGGGACTGCCCAAGAGACCCAGTACTTC	CASSVGATGTAQETQYF